The entry below describes one T cell receptor beta chain. No antigen is known for it. This CDR3 has 15 amino acids. V lost 2 bases and J 8 bases, leaving 16 bases between the germline ends. CDR1 and CDR2 from the germline V gene are LGHNA and YSLEER. A second roughly 7 to 12 cycle PCR used barcoded and J-beta primers. Every cDNA was tagged by a template-switch adaptor with 12 random nucleotides. Using its own MiXCR run on the 5' RACE reads, TCRdb lists one record per CDR3 protein. This sample yields hundreds of thousands of distinct CDR3 sequences, of which 52% are seen a single time; less than 15% belongs to the top ten. These data come from a study of blood T cells in healthy people across ages. Study conclusions and caveats: The recorded TCR beta diversity per million T cells decreased in a roughly linear manner with age. Using unsorted PBMCs precluded a conclusive naive versus antigen-experienced comparison. Naive CD4+ cell counts and diversity both ran higher in long-lived than in aged donors.

The V gene is TRBV4-3, the J gene TRBJ2-1, with a possible D match to TRBD1 (6 bases). Specimen: blood. This clonotype originated in a woman aged 80 or over in good health. The CDR3 DNA sequence: TGCGCCAGCAGCCAAAACTGGGGGCGTATGGATGAGCAGTTCTTC. Amino acid sequence: CASSQNWGRMDEQFF.